These T cell receptor beta chains were read from a single sample in a study of blood T cells in healthy people across ages. From the 5' RACE reads, TCRdb called clonotypes with MiXCR, one entry per CDR3 protein. The table lists about 1.4 million distinct CDR3 sequences, roughly 64% of them singletons. Material: blood. The receptors come from a man between 18 and 29 years old in good health. CDR3s leave out the opening cysteine and the closing phenylalanine or tryptophan. Fields, in order: V gene, CDR3 length, CDR3 protein.

V gene: TRBV25-1
CDR3 length: 15
CDR3 protein: ASSLDRTFSGANVLT

V gene: TRBV20-1
CDR3 length: 11
CDR3 protein: SARKAPGDIQY

V gene: TRBV24-1
CDR3 length: 11
CDR3 protein: ATSAGGMGEQF

V gene: TRBV6-1
CDR3 length: 10
CDR3 protein: ASSETWGEQY

V gene: TRBV4-1
CDR3 length: 12
CDR3 protein: ASSQGGQAGEQY

V gene: TRBV29-1
CDR3 length: 13
CDR3 protein: SAYTGEGTTGELF

V gene: TRBV7-2
CDR3 length: 14
CDR3 protein: ASSLWTSGNTDTQY

V gene: TRBV5-1
CDR3 length: 13
CDR3 protein: ASCLSQRESDTQY

V gene: TRBV27
CDR3 length: 12
CDR3 protein: ASSPSGDLYEQY

V gene: TRBV5-1
CDR3 length: 12
CDR3 protein: ASSFGTGLTEAF

V gene: TRBV20-1
CDR3 length: 11
CDR3 protein: SAGPGLIYGYT

V gene: TRBV11-2
CDR3 length: 13
CDR3 protein: ASSLVAGGPETQY

V gene: TRBV7-9
CDR3 length: 13
CDR3 protein: VSSLSGTGPSEQF

V gene: TRBV2
CDR3 length: 13
CDR3 protein: ASSGSGRAYNEQF

V gene: TRBV3-1
CDR3 length: 13
CDR3 protein: ASSQSQRAIGEQY

V gene: TRBV29-1
CDR3 length: 13
CDR3 protein: SVTYPGTANTEAF

V gene: TRBV5-1
CDR3 length: 13
CDR3 protein: ASSLGAGALHEQF

V gene: TRBV7-9
CDR3 length: 14
CDR3 protein: ASSPSTSRLPDTQY

V gene: TRBV15
CDR3 length: 14
CDR3 protein: ATRGWSERGSYEQY

V gene: TRBV9
CDR3 length: 13
CDR3 protein: ASSVGARGSDTQY

V gene: TRBV27
CDR3 length: 10
CDR3 protein: ASSFLTGELF

V gene: TRBV7-9
CDR3 length: 13
CDR3 protein: ASSPERWMNTEAF